This T cell receptor (beta chain) was found in a study of blood T cell repertoires in COVID-19. About the research overall: The United States, Italy and Spain provided the acute and convalescent COVID-19 samples.

Recovered status in Cohort 3 required two negative PCRs, clearance, or symptom resolution. Germline-derived CDR1 and CDR2 are LNHDA and SQIVND (reference sequence). Trimming removed 1 base at V and 4 bases at J, with 13 bases between. This CDR3 comprises 15 residues. In the authors' workflow: Counts of nucleated cells, estimated from reference gene primer amplification, were obtained. Clones were sequenced by immunoSEQ multiplex PCR, and TCRdb holds only the in-frame ones, with some missing. D and trimming come from the DNA, and the V and J calls and clone size come from that table. The data show about 290,000 clones, with around nine tenths seen just once and approximately 1.5% held by the top ten.

Sequencing was carried out using PBMCs or T cells enriched from blood (not recorded which). This rearrangement joins TRBV19 to TRBJ1-2; perhaps TRBD1 as D (5 bases). The receptor comes from a woman between 35 and 50 years old who had recovered from COVID-19. The CDR3 here is CASSIVRGRGYGYTF. CDR3 coding DNA: TGTGCCAGTAGTATAGTTCGGGGGAGAGGCTATGGCTACACCTTC.